These T cell receptor beta chains were read from a single sample in a study of T cells after yellow fever vaccination. MiXCR, applied by TCRdb to the 5' RACE reads, yields one record per CDR3 protein. The sample has a few hundred thousand distinct CDR3 sequences, about a fifth seen once. Sequenced here: PBMCs, sampled 15 days after the yellow fever booster vaccination. Every receptor here comes from a man aged 25-45 years who received the YFV17D yellow fever vaccine. Each CDR3 is given with its conserved first and last residue. A D gene is named only where the DNA matches it firmly. A clone size is listed for some rows: how often the clone was seen (once, few, many), or a class if it is expanded.

>few|NA|TRBJ2-5|TRBV7-3
CASNSRRVGETQYF
TGTGCCAGCAACTCCCGGCGAGTAGGGGAGACCCAGTACTTC
>few|NA|TRBJ2-5|TRBV12-3/TRBV12-4
CASSPLQGRGQETQYF
TGTGCCAGCAGTCCCCTCCAGGGCAGGGGCCAAGAGACCCAGTACTTC
>many|NA|TRBJ2-7|TRBV15
CATSRDRAANYEQYF
TGTGCCACCAGCAGAGATCGGGCGGCCAACTACGAGCAGTACTTC
>few|TRBD2|TRBJ2-5|TRBV9
CASSAGLAGVRETQYF
TGTGCCAGCAGCGCCGGACTAGCGGGGGTTCGGGAGACCCAGTACTTC
>NA|NA|TRBJ2-7|TRBV20-1
CSARDATVYEQYF
TGCAGTGCTAGAGACGCGACAGTCTACGAGCAGTACTTC
>NA|NA|TRBJ1-4|TRBV7-2
CASSPNNKGIEKLFF
TGTGCCAGCAGCCCAAATAATAAGGGGATTGAAAAACTGTTTTTT
>NA|NA|TRBJ1-2|TRBV9
CASSEGSGDYGYTF
TGTGCCAGCAGCGAGGGGAGTGGGGACTATGGCTACACCTTC
>many|TRBD1|TRBJ2-5|TRBV12-3/TRBV12-4
CASARDRGSETQYF
TGTGCCAGCGCCCGTGACAGGGGCTCGGAGACCCAGTACTTC
>NA|NA|TRBJ2-2|TRBV18
CASSPALGGSGELFF
TGTGCCAGCTCACCAGCCCTTGGCGGATCCGGGGAGCTGTTTTTT
>NA|NA|TRBJ1-2|TRBV7-2
CASTLSSYYGYTF
TGTGCCAGCACCCTTAGTAGCTACTATGGCTACACCTTC